This T cell receptor (beta chain) was found in a study of blood T cell repertoires in COVID-19. Study-level background: From T cells, B-cell-depleted T cells, or PBMCs came the material, which was cDNA or gDNA.

V dropped 5 bases and J dropped 9; count of bases not matched to a gene: 0. There are 13 residues in the CDR3. TCRdb's table, derived via immunoSEQ multiplex PCR, lists solely in-frame clones and lacks some. The data contain approximately 130,000 clones, more than 80% of them singletons. This clonotype was sampled from a human donor in a cohort sampled during active COVID-19. The V call is TRBV12-3 or TRBV12-4, the J call TRBJ2-5; 16 bases are shared with TRBD2. The sample comprised peripheral blood. Here the CDR3 reads CASSGTSGGAQYF. CDR3 DNA: TGTGCCAGCAGTGGGACTAGCGGGGGGGCCCAGTACTTC.